The rows below give T cell receptor beta chains drawn from one sample of a study of blood T cell repertoires in COVID-19. Here immunoSEQ multiplex PCR was the method, and the copy in TCRdb shows in-frame clones only, minus some. Seen here are a few hundred thousand clones, around 80% observed once, and the top ten hold 6.5% to 8.5%. Material: PBMCs or T cells enriched from blood (not recorded which). These receptors originate from a middle-aged woman with acute COVID-19. The CDR3 runs from the conserved cysteine through the conserved F or W. The D gene is left open where the match is weak. Clone size is stated in some rows and not others, as once, few, many or a class when expanded.

v_gene: TRBV5-1; d_gene: -; abundance: -; len: 17; j_gene: TRBJ1-1; CDR3aa: CASSPGLRARINTEAFF; CDR3nt: TGCGCCAGCAGCCCCGGCCTCAGGGCTAGGATAAACACTGAAGCTTTCTTT
v_gene: TRBV9; d_gene: TRBD2; abundance: -; len: 17; j_gene: TRBJ2-5; CDR3aa: CASSPGLAGVLEETQYF; CDR3nt: TGTGCCAGCAGTCCTGGACTAGCGGGAGTTTTGGAAGAGACCCAGTACTTC
v_gene: TRBV11-3; d_gene: TRBD1; abundance: -; len: 16; j_gene: TRBJ2-2; CDR3aa: CASSVGTGFNTGELFF; CDR3nt: TGTGCCAGCAGCGTCGGGACAGGGTTCAACACCGGGGAGCTGTTTTTT
v_gene: TRBV7-3; d_gene: -; abundance: -; len: 18; j_gene: TRBJ2-6; CDR3aa: CASSLAGYGHAGANVLTF; CDR3nt: TGTGCCAGCAGCCTCGCGGGGTATGGGCACGCTGGGGCCAACGTCCTGACTTTC
v_gene: TRBV5-1; d_gene: -; abundance: -; len: 17; j_gene: TRBJ2-5; CDR3aa: CASSLAPHFIIQETQYF; CDR3nt: TGCGCCAGCAGCTTGGCGCCCCACTTTATCATCCAAGAGACCCAGTACTTC
v_gene: TRBV27; d_gene: -; abundance: -; len: 14; j_gene: TRBJ2-2; CDR3aa: CASSFQGNTGELFF; CDR3nt: TGTGCCAGCAGTTTTCAGGGAAACACCGGGGAGCTGTTTTTT
v_gene: TRBV5-6; d_gene: -; abundance: -; len: 13; j_gene: TRBJ1-2; CDR3aa: CASSLTKPDGYTF; CDR3nt: TGTGCCAGCAGCTTGACAAAACCCGATGGCTACACCTTC
v_gene: TRBV6-4; d_gene: TRBD1; abundance: -; len: 14; j_gene: TRBJ2-3; CDR3aa: CASSDGTDTDTQYF; CDR3nt: TGTGCCAGCAGTGACGGGACAGACACAGATACGCAGTATTTT
v_gene: TRBV19; d_gene: -; abundance: -; len: 13; j_gene: TRBJ2-3; CDR3aa: CASSMDAGDTQYF; CDR3nt: TGTGCCAGTAGTATGGATGCGGGAGATACGCAGTATTTT
v_gene: TRBV9; d_gene: TRBD1; abundance: -; len: 14; j_gene: TRBJ1-4; CDR3aa: CASSRDSGSEKLFF; CDR3nt: TGTGCCAGCAGCCGGGACAGTGGATCCGAAAAACTGTTTTTT
v_gene: TRBV19; d_gene: TRBD1; abundance: -; len: 15; j_gene: TRBJ1-5; CDR3aa: CASSAGTGGSSPQHF; CDR3nt: TGTGCCAGTAGTGCCGGGACAGGGGGATCGTCGCCCCAGCATTTT
v_gene: TRBV6-5; d_gene: TRBD1; abundance: few; len: 15; j_gene: TRBJ1-5; CDR3aa: CASIFGTGGNQPQHF; CDR3nt: TGTGCCAGCATCTTCGGGACAGGGGGCAATCAGCCCCAGCATTTT
v_gene: TRBV19; d_gene: -; abundance: -; len: 15; j_gene: TRBJ1-6; CDR3aa: CASQSGTADNSPLHF; CDR3nt: TGTGCCAGTCAGAGCGGGACCGCGGATAATTCACCCCTCCACTTT
v_gene: TRBV18; d_gene: -; abundance: -; len: 16; j_gene: TRBJ2-7; CDR3aa: CASSPSPPGVSYEQYF; CDR3nt: TGTGCCAGCTCACCATCCCCGCCGGGAGTCTCCTACGAGCAGTACTTC
v_gene: TRBV28; d_gene: TRBD2; abundance: -; len: 17; j_gene: TRBJ2-2; CDR3aa: CASSSSMGGSRTGELFF; CDR3nt: TGTGCCAGCAGTTCGAGTATGGGCGGGAGTAGAACCGGGGAGCTGTTTTTT
v_gene: TRBV11-2; d_gene: TRBD1; abundance: -; len: 16; j_gene: TRBJ1-1; CDR3aa: CASSPDRGRRNTEAFF; CDR3nt: TGTGCCAGCAGTCCGGACAGGGGGCGCAGAAACACTGAAGCTTTCTTT
v_gene: TRBV25-1; d_gene: TRBD1; abundance: -; len: 12; j_gene: TRBJ1-2; CDR3aa: CASSGTGYGYTF; CDR3nt: TGTGCCAGTTCTGGGACAGGGTATGGCTACACCTTC
v_gene: TRBV30; d_gene: TRBD1; abundance: -; len: 16; j_gene: TRBJ1-1; CDR3aa: CAWSKSAGGLNTEAFF; CDR3nt: TGTGCCTGGAGTAAATCGGCAGGGGGACTGAACACTGAAGCTTTCTTT
v_gene: TRBV7-2; d_gene: TRBD2; abundance: -; len: 15; j_gene: TRBJ2-1; CDR3aa: CASILGLALHNEQFF; CDR3nt: TGTGCCAGCATCCTAGGACTAGCGCTTCACAATGAGCAGTTCTTC
v_gene: TRBV6-5; d_gene: -; abundance: -; len: 15; j_gene: TRBJ1-4; CDR3aa: CASSYSQRGNEKLFF; CDR3nt: TGTGCCAGCAGTTACTCGCAGAGGGGGAATGAAAAACTGTTTTTT
v_gene: TRBV30; d_gene: -; abundance: -; len: 13; j_gene: TRBJ2-2; CDR3aa: CAWSVILTGELFF; CDR3nt: TGTGCCTGGAGTGTTATCCTCACCGGGGAGCTGTTTTTT
v_gene: TRBV7-2; d_gene: TRBD1; abundance: -; len: 15; j_gene: TRBJ2-7; CDR3aa: CASSGRQGVPYEQYF; CDR3nt: TGTGCCAGCAGCGGGCGACAGGGGGTTCCCTACGAGCAGTACTTC
v_gene: TRBV28; d_gene: -; abundance: -; len: 14; j_gene: TRBJ2-7; CDR3aa: CASSSPGFSYEQYF; CDR3nt: TGTGCCAGCAGCTCCCCGGGGTTCTCCTACGAGCAGTACTTC
v_gene: TRBV7-6; d_gene: -; abundance: -; len: 15; j_gene: TRBJ1-4; CDR3aa: CASSYRRGGSEKLFF; CDR3nt: TGTGCCAGCAGCTACCGTAGGGGGGGGTCGGAAAAACTGTTTTTT
v_gene: TRBV19; d_gene: -; abundance: -; len: 12; j_gene: TRBJ1-2; CDR3aa: CASSRRDYGYTF; CDR3nt: TGTGCCAGTAGCCGGAGAGACTATGGCTACACCTTC
v_gene: TRBV12-3/TRBV12-4; d_gene: -; abundance: once; len: 11; j_gene: TRBJ1-2; CDR3aa: CASSPGLGYTF; CDR3nt: TGTGCCAGCAGTCCCGGGTTGGGCTACACCTTC
v_gene: TRBV7-3; d_gene: -; abundance: -; len: 13; j_gene: TRBJ2-3; CDR3aa: CASSPGVTDTQYF; CDR3nt: TGTGCCAGCAGCCCCGGGGTCACAGATACGCAGTATTTT
v_gene: TRBV5-4; d_gene: TRBD1; abundance: -; len: 15; j_gene: TRBJ1-4; CDR3aa: CASSFNRGGNEKLFF; CDR3nt: TGTGCCAGCAGCTTCAACAGGGGGGGAAATGAAAAACTGTTTTTT
v_gene: TRBV5-1; d_gene: -; abundance: -; len: 15; j_gene: TRBJ2-3; CDR3aa: CASSYRDSYTDTQYF; CDR3nt: TGCGCCAGCAGCTACCGGGACTCATACACAGATACGCAGTATTTT
v_gene: TRBV6-2/TRBV6-3; d_gene: TRBD1; abundance: -; len: 13; j_gene: TRBJ1-4; CDR3aa: CASSWTGREKLFF; CDR3nt: TGTGCCAGCAGCTGGACAGGACGGGAAAAACTGTTTTTT
v_gene: TRBV27; d_gene: -; abundance: -; len: 12; j_gene: TRBJ1-5; CDR3aa: CASSQNNQPQHF; CDR3nt: TGTGCCAGCAGTCAAAACAATCAGCCCCAGCATTTT
v_gene: TRBV2; d_gene: -; abundance: once; len: 14; j_gene: TRBJ1-6; CDR3aa: CASSVSVTNSPLHF; CDR3nt: TGTGCCAGCAGTGTGTCAGTCACTAATTCACCCCTCCACTTT
v_gene: TRBV19; d_gene: -; abundance: -; len: 15; j_gene: TRBJ1-5; CDR3aa: CASSTGLNLNQPQHF; CDR3nt: TGTGCCAGTAGTACAGGGTTGAATCTAAATCAGCCCCAGCATTTT
v_gene: TRBV10-3; d_gene: -; abundance: -; len: 14; j_gene: TRBJ1-2; CDR3aa: CAIKGAGRQDGYTF; CDR3nt: TGTGCCATAAAAGGTGCAGGGAGGCAGGATGGCTACACCTTC
v_gene: TRBV2; d_gene: TRBD1; abundance: -; len: 15; j_gene: TRBJ1-1; CDR3aa: CASRGEQGAGTEAFF; CDR3nt: TGTGCCAGCAGAGGGGAACAGGGGGCCGGCACTGAAGCTTTCTTT
v_gene: TRBV28; d_gene: -; abundance: -; len: 12; j_gene: TRBJ2-1; CDR3aa: CASTSRPLGQFF; CDR3nt: TGTGCCAGCACCTCGCGGCCCCTAGGGCAGTTCTTC
v_gene: TRBV18; d_gene: -; abundance: once; len: 13; j_gene: TRBJ1-6; CDR3aa: CASSPGEDSSVHF; CDR3nt: TGTGCCAGCTCACCCGGAGAGGACAGTTCAGTCCACTTT
v_gene: TRBV5-1; d_gene: -; abundance: once; len: 12; j_gene: TRBJ2-7; CDR3aa: CASSLQGHEQYF; CDR3nt: TGCGCCAGCAGCTTACAGGGCCACGAGCAGTACTTC
v_gene: TRBV7-9; d_gene: -; abundance: -; len: 16; j_gene: TRBJ2-7; CDR3aa: CASSLGTEIFSYEQYF; CDR3nt: TGTGCCAGCAGCTTAGGGACAGAGATTTTCTCCTACGAGCAGTACTTC
v_gene: TRBV7-7; d_gene: TRBD1; abundance: -; len: 15; j_gene: TRBJ2-5; CDR3aa: CASSLGQGAWETQYF; CDR3nt: TGTGCTAGCAGCTTAGGGCAGGGGGCTTGGGAGACCCAGTACTTC
v_gene: TRBV6-5; d_gene: -; abundance: -; len: 14; j_gene: TRBJ1-2; CDR3aa: CASSLRQANYGYTF; CDR3nt: TGTGCCAGCAGTTTAAGACAGGCTAACTATGGCTACACCTTC
v_gene: TRBV5-6; d_gene: TRBD1; abundance: -; len: 13; j_gene: TRBJ1-4; CDR3aa: CASSGTGAEKLFF; CDR3nt: TGTGCCAGCAGTGGGACAGGGGCCGAAAAACTGTTTTTT
v_gene: TRBV7-6; d_gene: -; abundance: many; len: 15; j_gene: TRBJ2-7; CDR3aa: CASSPRGNQFYEQYF; CDR3nt: TGTGCCAGCAGCCCCCGGGGGAACCAGTTCTACGAGCAGTACTTC
v_gene: TRBV4-3; d_gene: -; abundance: -; len: 14; j_gene: TRBJ1-1; CDR3aa: CASSQIGGNTEAFF; CDR3nt: TGCGCCAGCAGCCAGATAGGGGGGAACACTGAAGCTTTCTTT
v_gene: TRBV6-5; d_gene: -; abundance: -; len: 13; j_gene: TRBJ2-5; CDR3aa: CATVTGTAETQYF; CDR3nt: TGTGCCACCGTTACAGGGACGGCAGAGACCCAGTACTTC
v_gene: TRBV19; d_gene: -; abundance: -; len: 14; j_gene: TRBJ1-2; CDR3aa: CASSLYTRTYGYTF; CDR3nt: TGTGCCAGTAGTCTATATACCAGGACATATGGCTACACCTTC
v_gene: TRBV28; d_gene: -; abundance: -; len: 12; j_gene: TRBJ1-2; CDR3aa: CASRFARDGYTF; CDR3nt: TGTGCCAGCAGATTCGCCCGGGATGGCTACACCTTC
v_gene: TRBV27; d_gene: -; abundance: -; len: 15; j_gene: TRBJ1-5; CDR3aa: CASSLSIAVEQPQHF; CDR3nt: TGTGCCAGCAGTTTATCGATAGCCGTTGAACAGCCCCAGCATTTT
v_gene: TRBV5-8; d_gene: -; abundance: -; len: 16; j_gene: TRBJ1-3; CDR3aa: CASSLFGGSSGNTIYF; CDR3nt: TGTGCCAGCAGCTTGTTTGGCGGAAGCTCTGGAAACACCATATATTTT
v_gene: TRBV5-1; d_gene: TRBD2; abundance: once; len: 19; j_gene: TRBJ2-1; CDR3aa: CASSLVKREPLGSYNEQFF; CDR3nt: TGCGCCAGCAGCTTGGTTAAGCGGGAGCCCCTGGGCTCCTACAATGAGCAGTTCTTC
v_gene: TRBV7-8; d_gene: TRBD2; abundance: -; len: 14; j_gene: TRBJ2-7; CDR3aa: CASSLDPSGAEQYF; CDR3nt: TGTGCCAGCAGCTTAGATCCTAGCGGGGCCGAGCAGTACTTC
v_gene: TRBV6-5; d_gene: -; abundance: -; len: 16; j_gene: TRBJ2-4; CDR3aa: CASSYGPGTPRNIQYF; CDR3nt: TGTGCCAGCAGTTATGGCCCCGGGACACCTAGAAACATTCAGTACTTC
v_gene: TRBV28; d_gene: -; abundance: -; len: 12; j_gene: TRBJ1-5; CDR3aa: CASRVQGLPQHF; CDR3nt: TGTGCCAGCAGGGTACAGGGTTTACCCCAGCATTTT
v_gene: TRBV15; d_gene: -; abundance: -; len: 14; j_gene: TRBJ1-1; CDR3aa: CATSLRTANTEAFF; CDR3nt: TGTGCCACCAGCTTGCGGACAGCGAACACTGAAGCTTTCTTT